Sequencing of this T cell receptor (beta chain) was carried out in a study of T cell responses to AZD1222 COVID-19 vaccine. Study-wide points: There were repertoire samples only from the period after the peak T cell response.

The V gene end was trimmed by 4 bases and the J gene end by 3 bases; junction bases not matched to a gene: 2. The CDR3 contains 13 residues. Germline V gene lookup returns CDR1 MNHEY and CDR2 SVGAGI. Worth noting for this clone: What it recognizes is unknown.

Repertoires were generated with immunoSEQ multiplex PCR, while TCRdb's copy carries only in-frame clones and drops some. This repertoire shows 150,000 or so clones, about 87% found once; its top ten account for 3.1%. The starting material was peripheral blood, obtained on day 0 of AZD1222 vaccination. The sequence was obtained from an adult in good health. The chain joins TRBV6-5 to TRBJ1-2, with TRBD1 matching 7 bases. CDR3 sequence (DNA): TGTGCCAGCAGTTCGACAGGGCACTATGGCTACACCTTC. As protein: CASSSTGHYGYTF.